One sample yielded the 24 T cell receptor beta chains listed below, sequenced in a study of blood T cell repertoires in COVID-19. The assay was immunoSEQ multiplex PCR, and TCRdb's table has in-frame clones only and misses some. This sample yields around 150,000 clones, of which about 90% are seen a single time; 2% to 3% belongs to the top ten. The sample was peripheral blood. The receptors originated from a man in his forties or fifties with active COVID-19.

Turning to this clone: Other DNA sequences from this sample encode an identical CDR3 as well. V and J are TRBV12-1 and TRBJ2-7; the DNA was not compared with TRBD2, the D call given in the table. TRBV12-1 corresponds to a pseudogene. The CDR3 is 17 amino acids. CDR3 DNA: TGTGCCAGCAGCTGCACTGGGACTAGCGGGGGGGCCGGCGAGCAGTACTTC. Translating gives CASSCTGTSGGAGEQYF.

The CDR3, as DNA: TGTGCCAGCAGCTTACCTGAGGCAGATACGCAGTATTTT. It encodes CASSLPEADTQYF. The chain employs TRBV7-2 and TRBJ2-3; D ambiguous. Germline V gene lookup returns CDR1 SGHTA and CDR2 FQGNSA. The CDR3 length is 13 residues. V gave up 2 bases and J gave up 4 bases, with 7 bases separating them.

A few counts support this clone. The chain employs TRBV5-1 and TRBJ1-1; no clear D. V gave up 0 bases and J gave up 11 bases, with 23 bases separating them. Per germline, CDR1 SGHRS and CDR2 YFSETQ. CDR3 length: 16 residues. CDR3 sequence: CASSLAGRGSYMGAFF. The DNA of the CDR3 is TGCGCCAGCAGCTTGGCCGGGCGGGGATCCTATATGGGGGCTTTCTTT.

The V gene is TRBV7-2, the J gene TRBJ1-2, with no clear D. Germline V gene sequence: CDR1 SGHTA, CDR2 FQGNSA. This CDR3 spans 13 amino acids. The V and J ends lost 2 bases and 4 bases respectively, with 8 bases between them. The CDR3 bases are TGTGCCAGCAGCTTAAGCCACGGCTATGGCTACACCTTC. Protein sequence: CASSLSHGYGYTF.

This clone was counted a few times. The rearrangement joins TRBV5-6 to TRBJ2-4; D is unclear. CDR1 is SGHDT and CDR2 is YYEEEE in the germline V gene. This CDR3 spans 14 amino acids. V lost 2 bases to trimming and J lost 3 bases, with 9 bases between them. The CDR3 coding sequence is TGTGCCAGCAGCTTATCAGATGTCAAAAACATTCAGTACTTC. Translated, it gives CASSLSDVKNIQYF.

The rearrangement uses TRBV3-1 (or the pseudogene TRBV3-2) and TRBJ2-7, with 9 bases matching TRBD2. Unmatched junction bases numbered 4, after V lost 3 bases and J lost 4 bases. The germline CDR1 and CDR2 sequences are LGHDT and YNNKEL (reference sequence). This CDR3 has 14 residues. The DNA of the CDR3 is TGTGCCAGCAGCCATAGCGGGGGATTTTACGAGCAGTACTTC. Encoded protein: CASSHSGGFYEQYF.

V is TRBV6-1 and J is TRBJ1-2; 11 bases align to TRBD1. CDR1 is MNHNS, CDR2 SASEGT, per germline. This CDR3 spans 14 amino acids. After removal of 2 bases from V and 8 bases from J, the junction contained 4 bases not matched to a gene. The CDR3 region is CASSESRTGGGYTF. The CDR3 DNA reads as TGTGCCAGCAGTGAATCTAGGACAGGGGGCGGCTACACCTTC.

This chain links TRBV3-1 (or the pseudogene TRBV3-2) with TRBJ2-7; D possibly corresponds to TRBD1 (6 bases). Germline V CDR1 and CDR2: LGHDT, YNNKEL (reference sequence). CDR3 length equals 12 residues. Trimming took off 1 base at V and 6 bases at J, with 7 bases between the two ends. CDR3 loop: CASSQGGPEQYF. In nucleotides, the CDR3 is TGTGCCAGCAGCCAAGGGGGGCCCGAGCAGTACTTC.

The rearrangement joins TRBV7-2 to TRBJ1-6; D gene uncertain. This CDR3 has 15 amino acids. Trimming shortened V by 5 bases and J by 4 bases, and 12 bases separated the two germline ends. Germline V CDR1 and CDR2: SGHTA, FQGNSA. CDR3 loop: CASSLGGIYNSPLHF. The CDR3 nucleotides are TGTGCCAGCAGCCTAGGAGGGATATATAATTCACCCCTCCACTTT.

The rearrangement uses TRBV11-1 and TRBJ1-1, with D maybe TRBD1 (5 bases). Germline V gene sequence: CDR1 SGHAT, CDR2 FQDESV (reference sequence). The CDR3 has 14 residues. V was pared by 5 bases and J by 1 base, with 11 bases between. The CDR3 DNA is TGTGCCAGCAGCCGGGGACTTCCGAACACTGAAGCTTTCTTT. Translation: CASSRGLPNTEAFF.

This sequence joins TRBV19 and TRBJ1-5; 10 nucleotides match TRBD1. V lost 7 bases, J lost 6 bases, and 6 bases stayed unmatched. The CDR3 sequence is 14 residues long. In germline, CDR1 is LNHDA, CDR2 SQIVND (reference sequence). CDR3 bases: TGTGCCAGTAACGGACAGGGGGTAGGTCAGCCCCAGCATTTT. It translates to CASNGQGVGQPQHF. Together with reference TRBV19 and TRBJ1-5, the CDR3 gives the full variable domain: DGGITQSPKYLFRKEGQNVTLSCEQNLNHDAMYWYRQDPGQGLRLIYYSQIVNDFQKGDIAEGYSVSREKKESFPLTVTSAQKNPTAFYLCASNGQGVGQPQHFGDGTRLSIL.

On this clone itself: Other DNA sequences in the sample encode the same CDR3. The CDR3 DNA is TGCGCCAGCAGCTTGACCTCGGGGAGCTCCTACAATGAGCAGTTCTTC. Translated, it gives CASSLTSGSSYNEQFF. The J gene is TRBJ2-1, the V gene TRBV5-1; the D gene is possibly TRBD2 (5 bases). Germline CDR1 is SGHRS and CDR2 is YFSETQ. The CDR3 has 16 residues. V was cut by 1 base and J by 0 bases, with 11 bases left in between.

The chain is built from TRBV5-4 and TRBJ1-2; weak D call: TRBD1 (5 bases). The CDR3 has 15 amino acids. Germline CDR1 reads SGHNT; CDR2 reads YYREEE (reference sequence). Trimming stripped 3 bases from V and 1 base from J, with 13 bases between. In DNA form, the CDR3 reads TGTGCCAGCAGCTCGGGGGGGGAGTTTAACTATGGCTACACCTTC. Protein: CASSSGGEFNYGYTF. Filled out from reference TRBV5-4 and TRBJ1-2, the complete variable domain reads ETGVTQSPTHLIKTRGQQVTLRCSSQSGHNTVSWYQQALGQGPQFIFQYYREEENGRGNFPPRFSGLQFPNYSSELNVNALELDDSALYLCASSSGGEFNYGYTFGSGTRLTVV.

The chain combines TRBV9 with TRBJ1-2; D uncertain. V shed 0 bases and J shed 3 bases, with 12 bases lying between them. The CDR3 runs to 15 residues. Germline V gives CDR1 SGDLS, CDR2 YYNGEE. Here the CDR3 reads CASSVVSWGDYGYTF. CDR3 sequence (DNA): TGTGCCAGCAGCGTAGTATCTTGGGGAGACTATGGCTACACCTTC.

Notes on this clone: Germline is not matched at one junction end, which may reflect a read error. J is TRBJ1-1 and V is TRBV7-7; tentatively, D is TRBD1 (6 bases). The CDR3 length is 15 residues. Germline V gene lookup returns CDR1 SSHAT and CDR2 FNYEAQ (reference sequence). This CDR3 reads CASSPGQLPPTEAFF. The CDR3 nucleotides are TGTGCTAGCAGCCCAGGACAGTTACCCCCCACTGAAGCTTTCTTT.

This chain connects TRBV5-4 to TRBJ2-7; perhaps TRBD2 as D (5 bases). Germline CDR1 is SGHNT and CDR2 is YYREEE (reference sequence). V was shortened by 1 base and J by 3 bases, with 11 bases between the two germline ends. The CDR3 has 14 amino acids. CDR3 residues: CASSLSAGNYEQYF. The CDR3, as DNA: TGTGCCAGCAGCTTGTCCGCCGGGAACTACGAGCAGTACTTC.

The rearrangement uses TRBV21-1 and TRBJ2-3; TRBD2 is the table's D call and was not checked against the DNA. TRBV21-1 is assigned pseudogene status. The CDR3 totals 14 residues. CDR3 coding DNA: TGTGCCAGCAAGGTGCGGAATAACACAGATACGCAGTATTTT. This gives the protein CASKVRNNTDTQYF.

The DNA of the CDR3 is TGTGCCAGTAGTATCGGACAGGCGAACACTGAAGCTTTCTTT. It encodes CASSIGQANTEAFF. The rearrangement joins TRBV19 to TRBJ1-1, with 7 bases matching TRBD1. V was clipped by 3 bases and J by 1 base; unmatched bases: 2. The CDR3 is made up of 14 amino acids. Looked up from germline, CDR1 is LNHDA and CDR2 is SQIVND (reference sequence).

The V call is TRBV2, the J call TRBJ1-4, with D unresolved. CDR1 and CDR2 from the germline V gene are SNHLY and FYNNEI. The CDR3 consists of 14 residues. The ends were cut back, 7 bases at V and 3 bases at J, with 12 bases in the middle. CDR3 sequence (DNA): TGTGCCAGCACGATGGCGGGTCCTAATGAAAAACTGTTTTTT. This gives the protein CASTMAGPNEKLFF.

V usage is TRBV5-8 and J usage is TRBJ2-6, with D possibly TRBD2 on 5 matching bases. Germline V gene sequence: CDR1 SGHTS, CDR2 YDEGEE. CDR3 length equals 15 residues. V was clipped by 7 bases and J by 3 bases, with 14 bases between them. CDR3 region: CASASRDFGANVLTF. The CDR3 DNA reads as TGTGCCAGCGCCAGCCGGGATTTTGGGGCCAACGTCCTGACTTTC. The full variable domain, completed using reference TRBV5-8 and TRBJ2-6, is EAGVTQSPTHLIKTRGQQATLRCSPISGHTSVYWYQQALGLGLQFLLWYDEGEERNRGNFPPRFSGRQFPNYSSELNVNALELEDSALYLCASASRDFGANVLTFGAGSRLTVL.

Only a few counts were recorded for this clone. In DNA, the CDR3 is TGCGCCAGCAGCCAAGGGGCCCGGGAGGTTCAGTACTTC. Encoded protein: CASSQGAREVQYF. The chain employs TRBV4-3 and TRBJ2-4; 7 nucleotides match TRBD2. The CDR3 is made up of 13 amino acids. The ends lost 1 base at V and 11 bases at J; junction bases unmatched: 5. From germline, CDR1 is LGHNA and CDR2 YSLEER.

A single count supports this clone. In DNA form, the CDR3 reads TGCGCCAGCAGCCAAGTCGGAATAGCTAGGTACAATGAGCAGTTCTTC. Translating it yields CASSQVGIARYNEQFF. The chain carries TRBV4-1 and TRBJ2-1, with D unclear. Germline CDR1 reads MGHRA; CDR2 reads YSYEKL. The CDR3 totals 16 residues. V lost 1 base, J lost 4 bases, and 14 bases lay in between.

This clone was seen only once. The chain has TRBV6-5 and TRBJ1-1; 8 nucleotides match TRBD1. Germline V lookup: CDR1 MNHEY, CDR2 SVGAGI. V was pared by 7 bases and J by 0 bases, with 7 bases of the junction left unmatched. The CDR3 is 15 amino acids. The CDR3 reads CASTRTGTLNTEAFF. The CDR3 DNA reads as TGTGCCAGCACTAGGACAGGGACGTTGAACACTGAAGCTTTCTTT.

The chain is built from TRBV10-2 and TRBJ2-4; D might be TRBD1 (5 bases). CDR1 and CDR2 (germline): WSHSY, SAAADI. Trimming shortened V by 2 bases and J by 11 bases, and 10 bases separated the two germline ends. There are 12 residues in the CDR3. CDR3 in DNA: TGCGCCAGCAGTGAGCAGATAGGGGTTCAGTACTTC. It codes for CASSEQIGVQYF.